The 12 T cell receptor beta chains in this list originate from one sample, sequenced in a study of technical replicates of blood from a handful of donors. Only in-frame clones appear in the TCRdb table, and some are missing; sequencing was by immunoSEQ multiplex PCR. This sample has 80,000 or so clones, with 95% to 98% found just once. Sequencing input: T cells isolated from PBMCs. These receptors originate from a human donor in good health.

This clone was picked up one time. The gene calls are TRBV27 and TRBJ2-5; D perhaps matches TRBD2 (5 bases). This CDR3 comprises 13 residues. The germline CDR1 and CDR2 sequences are MNHEY and SMNVEV (reference sequence). Trimming shortened V by 2 bases and J by 3 bases, and 7 bases separated the two germline ends. The CDR3 DNA is TGTGCCAGCAGTTTAACTAGGAAAGAGACCCAGTACTTC. It specifies CASSLTRKETQYF.

This chain connects TRBV6-1 to TRBJ2-3; no reliable D call. V was shortened by 3 bases and J by 2 bases, with 21 bases between the two germline ends. This CDR3 has 18 amino acids. The germline V gene encodes CDR1 MNHNS and CDR2 SASEGT. CDR3 DNA sequence: TGTGCCAGCAGTGATTTAACCTTCATTGGCGGAGCCACAGATACGCAGTATTTT. Protein: CASSDLTFIGGATDTQYF.

The rearrangement joins TRBV10-3 to TRBJ2-7; TRBD1 is a possible D gene (5 bases). Germline assignment: CDR1 ENHRY and CDR2 SYGVKD. The CDR3 has 14 amino acids. V was pared by 2 bases and J by 2 bases, with 10 bases between. The CDR3 reads CAISEPLRAYEQYF. CDR3 nucleotides: TGTGCCATCAGTGAGCCGCTCAGGGCCTACGAGCAGTACTTC.

The genes are TRBV30 and TRBJ2-7; D perhaps matches TRBD1 (6 bases). Germline CDR1 is GTSNPN and CDR2 is SVGIG (reference sequence). The CDR3 totals 11 residues. V was shortened by 3 bases and J by 6 bases, with 9 bases between the two germline ends. The CDR3 reads CAWSTGSEQYF. CDR3 sequence (DNA): TGTGCCTGGAGCACAGGGTCCGAGCAGTACTTC.

This clone occurred once. This sequence joins TRBV9 and TRBJ2-3; TRBD2 matches at 7 bases. V was clipped by 3 bases and J by 2 bases; unmatched bases: 3. CDR3 length: 14 amino acids. Germline CDR1 SGDLS, CDR2 YYNGEE. CDR3 region: CASSGGGPTDTQYF. The DNA of the CDR3 is TGTGCCAGCAGCGGGGGGGGTCCCACAGATACGCAGTATTTT.

V and J are TRBV5-4 and TRBJ1-5, with 9 bases lining up with TRBD1. The CDR3 is made up of 15 amino acids. The germline CDR1 and CDR2 sequences are SGHNT and YYREEE (reference sequence). J lost 4 bases, V lost 5 bases, and 7 bases had no gene match. CDR3 sequence: CASRWDREGNQPQHF. The CDR3 coding sequence is TGTGCCAGCAGGTGGGACAGGGAGGGTAATCAGCCCCAGCATTTT.

This chain uses TRBV19 with TRBJ2-2, with 7 nucleotides matching TRBD1. CDR1 and CDR2 from the germline V gene are LNHDA and SQIVND (reference sequence). CDR3 length equals 15 residues. V dropped 5 bases and J dropped 1; count of bases not matched to a gene: 4. Here the CDR3 reads CASSGGQMNTGELFF. The CDR3 nucleotides are TGTGCCAGTAGTGGGGGACAGATGAACACCGGGGAGCTGTTTTTT.

The V and J genes are TRBV5-4 and TRBJ2-3; D is possibly TRBD2 (6 bases). Germline loops: CDR1 SGHNT, CDR2 YYREEE (reference sequence). The CDR3 contains 15 residues. The V and J ends lost 0 bases and 1 base respectively, with 9 bases between them. As DNA, the CDR3 is TGTGCCAGCAGCTTGGGGGTAGCGGGCACAGATACGCAGTATTTT. Its protein product is CASSLGVAGTDTQYF.

The chain couples TRBV5-1 to TRBJ1-3; maybe TRBD1 (5 bases). The CDR3 totals 17 residues. Per germline, CDR1 SGHRS and CDR2 YFSETQ. The germline V and J ends were trimmed by 4 bases and 0 bases, with 17 bases remaining between them. DNA of the CDR3: TGCGCCAGCAGCCCGTACGGGGGAGCAGGCTCTGGAAACACCATATATTTT. It specifies CASSPYGGAGSGNTIYF.

V and J are TRBV11-2 and TRBJ1-4; perhaps TRBD1 as D (6 bases). Looked up from germline, CDR1 is SGHAT and CDR2 is FQNNGV. The CDR3 loop spans 19 amino acids. V lost 2 bases and J lost 1, with 20 bases in between. This chain's CDR3 is CASSLSAGAGDGTNEKLFF. The CDR3 bases are TGTGCCAGCAGCTTATCGGCGGGGGCGGGTGATGGAACTAATGAAAAACTGTTTTTT. Based on the CDR3 plus reference TRBV11-2 and TRBJ1-4, the full variable domain is EAGVAQSPRYKIIEKRQSVAFWCNPISGHATLYWYQQILGQGPKLLIQFQNNGVVDDSQLPKDRFSAERLKGVDSTLKIQPAKLEDSAVYLCASSLSAGAGDGTNEKLFFGSGTQLSVL.

The chain links TRBV12-5 to TRBJ2-5; D unresolved. This CDR3 spans 14 amino acids. The V gene lost 0 bases and the J gene lost 2 bases, with 7 bases spanning the gap. In germline, CDR1 is LGHNT, CDR2 FRNRAP. The CDR3 here is CASGLVEEQETQYF. The CDR3 coding sequence is TGTGCTAGTGGTTTGGTTGAGGAACAAGAGACCCAGTACTTC. Filled out from reference TRBV12-5 and TRBJ2-5, the complete variable domain reads DARVTQTPRHKVTEMGQEVTMRCQPILGHNTVFWYRQTMMQGLELLAYFRNRAPLDDSGMPKDRFSAEMPDATLATLKIQPSEPRDSAVYFCASGLVEEQETQYFGPGTRLLVL.

The table lists this clone with a count of one. J is TRBJ2-1 and V is TRBV19; D is possibly TRBD2 (5 bases). This CDR3 comprises 12 residues. Looked up from germline, CDR1 is LNHDA and CDR2 is SQIVND (reference sequence). With 6 bases removed from V and 2 bases from J, the gap between germline ends came to 5 bases. The CDR3 region is CASSGTYNEQFF. DNA of the CDR3: TGTGCCAGTAGCGGGACCTACAATGAGCAGTTCTTC.